This TCR beta chain was identified in a study of long-term antiretroviral therapy in people with HIV. Study conclusions and caveats: With ART, diversity went up but was still lower than in transplant donor controls. Those clones which expanded before ART made up the dominant part of the repertoire at all time points. CDR3 lengths in HIV samples spanned a narrower range than controls. Adherence to ART, viral resistance and therapy changes lacked any data.

On this clone: The target antigen is unknown.

With survey level as its setting, the immunoSEQ assay was v3.0. Clones were read by immunoSEQ multiplex PCR, and TCRdb kept only the in-frame ones, dropping some. The sample lists about 20,000 clones; about 85% were seen once. Germline lookup yields CDR1 SNHLY and CDR2 FYNNEI. The CDR3 has 16 residues. Trimming removed 8 bases from V and 5 bases from J; junction bases left unmatched: 15. The receptor's source is a woman aged 50 to 60 with HIV. The V call is TRBV2, the J call TRBJ2-4; 7 positions match TRBD1. The starting material was unsorted PBMCs, obtained 1.9 years after starting antiretroviral therapy. This CDR3 is CASGHRQGTLQNIQYF. The DNA for the CDR3 is TGTGCCAGCGGCCATCGACAGGGCACCCTTCAAAACATTCAGTACTTC.